The 9 T cell receptor beta chains presented below share a single source sample, sequenced in a study of a mutant IDH1 vaccine in newly diagnosed glioma. These receptors have no known antigen. Sample time point: week 11, during vaccination. In the vaccine, a single dose held 300 ug of the mutant IDH1 20-mer peptide, along with topical imiquimod. Profiling relied on immunoSEQ multiplex PCR, and the TCRdb table lists in-frame clones only, not all of them. The sample lists tens of thousands of clones, just under 80% seen once, with roughly 22% in the top ten. This sample comprised PBMCs, obtained from a glioma patient whose treatment included an IDH1 peptide vaccine. These receptors were taken from a young man with glioma.

Here the CDR3 reads CASSYSTEAFF. CDR3 bases: TGTGCCAGCAGTTACAGCACTGAAGCTTTCTTT. V is TRBV6-6 and J is TRBJ1-1; D not certain. Trimming shortened V by 2 bases and J by 4 bases, and 2 bases separated the two germline ends. The CDR3 is 11 residues long. Germline CDR1 MNHNY, CDR2 SVGAGI (reference sequence).

This clone was observed a handful of times. The chain recombines TRBV11-2 with TRBJ2-7; a possible D gene is TRBD1 (5 bases). CDR3 size: 12 residues. Germline CDR1 SGHAT, CDR2 FQNNGV. V lost 5 bases, J lost 6 bases, and 11 bases lay in between. The CDR3 DNA reads TGTGCCAGCAGCGCCCAGGGTTTCGAGCAGTACTTC. It codes for CASSAQGFEQYF.

This clone was seen a handful of times. J is TRBJ1-5 and V is TRBV10-3, with D uncertain. CDR1 and CDR2 from the germline V gene are ENHRY and SYGVKD. The CDR3 is 15 residues long. Trimming pared 0 bases from V and 5 bases from J, leaving 11 bases between. The CDR3 reads CAISESLQAHQPQHF. The CDR3 region has the DNA TGTGCCATCAGTGAGTCGTTGCAGGCCCATCAGCCCCAGCATTTT.

This rearrangement joins TRBV2 to TRBJ2-2, with D perhaps TRBD1 or TRBD2 (5 bases each). Trimming removed 1 base from V and 7 bases from J, with 7 bases in between. CDR3 size: 13 residues. Germline-derived CDR1 and CDR2 are SNHLY and FYNNEI. Here the CDR3 reads CASSEGGVGELFF. DNA for the CDR3: TGTGCCAGCAGTGAAGGAGGGGTCGGGGAGCTGTTTTTT.

The chain couples TRBV15 to TRBJ1-2, with D uncertain. Trimming shortened V by 0 bases and J by 0 bases, and 8 bases separated the two germline ends. Germline CDR1 and CDR2: LNHNV and YYDKDF (reference sequence). The CDR3 runs 15 residues. CDR3 coding DNA: TGTGCCACCAGCAGAGATTCCCAGGCTAACTATGGCTACACCTTC. This codes for CATSRDSQANYGYTF.

The chain couples TRBV11-3 to TRBJ2-3; the match to TRBD2 covers 7 bases. Germline V gives CDR1 SGHNT, CDR2 YENEEA. The V segment lost 6 bases and the J segment 3 bases; nucleotides outside the gene matches: 3. The CDR3 length is 13 residues. In DNA, the CDR3 is TGTGCCAGCAGTTCGGGGGGAACAGATACGCAGTATTTT. Translated: CASSSGGTDTQYF.

V gene TRBV7-8 combines with J gene TRBJ1-1; the D is unclear. Trimming shortened V by 11 bases and J by 4 bases, and 14 bases separated the two germline ends. This CDR3 has 12 residues. Germline-derived CDR1 and CDR2 are SGHVS and FQNEAQ. The CDR3 region has the DNA TGTGCCTCCCGTGGAGGGAGCACTGAAGCTTTCTTT. This encodes CASRGGSTEAFF.

This clone showed up just a few times. The J gene is TRBJ1-1, the V gene TRBV7-3; D is perhaps TRBD1 (6 bases). The V gene lost 5 bases and the J gene lost 1 base, with 8 bases spanning the gap. The CDR3 sequence is 13 residues long. CDR1 and CDR2 (germline): SGHTA, FQGTGA. The chain's CDR3 is CASSGQPNTEAFF. The CDR3 DNA is TGTGCCAGCAGCGGACAGCCGAACACTGAAGCTTTCTTT.

The J gene is TRBJ1-3, the V gene TRBV7-2; D is ambiguous. Trimming took off 7 bases at V and 4 bases at J, with 14 bases between the two ends. The CDR3 sequence is 14 residues long. Per germline, CDR1 SGHTA and CDR2 FQGNSA. DNA of the CDR3: TGTGCCAGCACAATTCGGGTGGGCGGAAACACCATATATTTT. Its protein is CASTIRVGGNTIYF. The full variable domain, its missing parts supplied by reference TRBV7-2 and TRBJ1-3, is GAGVSQSPSNKVTEKGKDVELRCDPISGHTALYWYRQSLGQGLEFLIYFQGNSAPDKSGLPSDRFSAERTGGSVSTLTIQRTQQEDSAVYLCASTIRVGGNTIYFGEGSWLTVV.